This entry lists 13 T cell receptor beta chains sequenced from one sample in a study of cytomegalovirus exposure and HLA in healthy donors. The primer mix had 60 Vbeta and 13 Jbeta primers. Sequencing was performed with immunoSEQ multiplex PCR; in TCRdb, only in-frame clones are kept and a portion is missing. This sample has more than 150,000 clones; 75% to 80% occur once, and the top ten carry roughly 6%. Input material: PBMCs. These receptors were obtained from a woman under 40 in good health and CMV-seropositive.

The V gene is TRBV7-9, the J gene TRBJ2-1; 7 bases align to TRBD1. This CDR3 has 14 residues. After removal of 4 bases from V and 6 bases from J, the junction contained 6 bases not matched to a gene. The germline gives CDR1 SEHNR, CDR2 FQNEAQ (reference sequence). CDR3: CASSYLDRANEQFF. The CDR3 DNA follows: TGTGCCAGCAGCTACTTAGACAGGGCCAATGAGCAGTTCTTC.

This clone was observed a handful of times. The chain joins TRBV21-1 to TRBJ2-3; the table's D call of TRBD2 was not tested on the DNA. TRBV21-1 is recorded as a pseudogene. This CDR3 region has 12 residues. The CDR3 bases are TGTGCCAGCAGCACGGTTTTAGATACGCAGTATTTT. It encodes CASSTVLDTQYF.

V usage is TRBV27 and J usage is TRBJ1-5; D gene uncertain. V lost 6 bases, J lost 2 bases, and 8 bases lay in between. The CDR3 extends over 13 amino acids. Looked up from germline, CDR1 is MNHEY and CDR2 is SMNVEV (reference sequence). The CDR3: CASSGDGNQPQHF. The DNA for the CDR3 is TGTGCCAGCAGCGGAGATGGCAATCAGCCCCAGCATTTT.

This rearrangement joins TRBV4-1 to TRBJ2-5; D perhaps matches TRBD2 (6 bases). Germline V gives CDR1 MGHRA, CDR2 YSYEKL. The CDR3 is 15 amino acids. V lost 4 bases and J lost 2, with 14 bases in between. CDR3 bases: TGCGCCAGCAGCCTTATGGGGGGAAGACAAGAGACCCAGTACTTC. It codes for CASSLMGGRQETQYF.

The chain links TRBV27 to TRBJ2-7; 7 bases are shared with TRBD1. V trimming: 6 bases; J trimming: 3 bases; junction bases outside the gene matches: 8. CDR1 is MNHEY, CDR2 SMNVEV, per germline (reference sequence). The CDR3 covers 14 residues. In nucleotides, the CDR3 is TGTGCCAGCAGCCTCAACCCAGGGGGCTACGAGCAGTACTTC. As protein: CASSLNPGGYEQYF.

CDR3 in amino acids: CSVHTQGQGALDTQYF. In nucleotides, the CDR3 is TGCAGCGTGCACACCCAGGGACAGGGGGCACTAGATACGCAGTATTTT. V usage is TRBV29-1 and J usage is TRBJ2-3; 12 nucleotides line up with TRBD1. This CDR3 contains 16 residues. Trimming took 6 bases from V and 5 from J; bases not matched to a gene: 12. The V gene's germline CDR1 is SQVTM and CDR2 ANQGSEA.

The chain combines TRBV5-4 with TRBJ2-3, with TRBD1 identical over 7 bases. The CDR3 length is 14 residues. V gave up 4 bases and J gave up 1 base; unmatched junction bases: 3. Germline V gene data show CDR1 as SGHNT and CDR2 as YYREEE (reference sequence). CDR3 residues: CASSPDRGTDTQYF. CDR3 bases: TGTGCCAGCAGCCCAGACAGGGGCACAGATACGCAGTATTTT.

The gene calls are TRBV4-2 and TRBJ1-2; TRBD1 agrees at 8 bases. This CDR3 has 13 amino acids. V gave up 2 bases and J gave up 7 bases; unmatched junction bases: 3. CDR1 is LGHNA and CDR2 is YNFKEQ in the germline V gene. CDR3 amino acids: CASSQLDRAGYTF. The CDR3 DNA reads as TGTGCCAGCAGCCAACTGGACAGGGCTGGCTACACCTTC.

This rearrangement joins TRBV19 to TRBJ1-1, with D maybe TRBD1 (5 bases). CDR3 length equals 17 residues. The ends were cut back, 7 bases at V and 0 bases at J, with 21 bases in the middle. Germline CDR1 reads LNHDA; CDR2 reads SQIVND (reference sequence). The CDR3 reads CASTAGRHGIMNTEAFF. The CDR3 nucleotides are TGTGCCAGTACGGCAGGGCGTCATGGGATCATGAACACTGAAGCTTTCTTT.

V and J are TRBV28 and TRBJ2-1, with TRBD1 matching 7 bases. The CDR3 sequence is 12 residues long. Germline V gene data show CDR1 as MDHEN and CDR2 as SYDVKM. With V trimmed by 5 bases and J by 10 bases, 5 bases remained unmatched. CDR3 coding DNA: TGTGCCAGCAGTCTTTGGACAGGAGAGCAGTTCTTC. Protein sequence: CASSLWTGEQFF.

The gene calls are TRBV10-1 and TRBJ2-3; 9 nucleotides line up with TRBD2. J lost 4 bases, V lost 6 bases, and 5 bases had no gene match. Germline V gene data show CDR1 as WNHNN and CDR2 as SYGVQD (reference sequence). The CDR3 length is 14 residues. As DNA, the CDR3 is TGCGCCAGCAGCTCCGGGACTAGCCCAGATACGCAGTATTTT. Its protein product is CASSSGTSPDTQYF.

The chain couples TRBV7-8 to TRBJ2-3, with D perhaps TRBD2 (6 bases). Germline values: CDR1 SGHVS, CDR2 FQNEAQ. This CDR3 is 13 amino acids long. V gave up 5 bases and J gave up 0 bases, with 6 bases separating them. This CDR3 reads CASSRGSTDTQYF. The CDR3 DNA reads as TGTGCCAGCAGCCGGGGGAGCACAGATACGCAGTATTTT.

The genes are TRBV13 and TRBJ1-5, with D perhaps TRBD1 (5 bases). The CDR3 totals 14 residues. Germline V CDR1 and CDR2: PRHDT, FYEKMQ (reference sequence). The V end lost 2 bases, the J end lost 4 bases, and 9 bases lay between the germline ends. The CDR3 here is CASSLSQGNQPQHF. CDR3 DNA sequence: TGTGCCAGCAGCTTATCCCAGGGTAATCAGCCCCAGCATTTT.